The 14 T cell receptor beta chains below all came from one sample that was sequenced in a study of cytomegalovirus exposure and HLA in healthy donors. PCR involved 60 Vbeta and 13 Jbeta primers. Sequenced by immunoSEQ multiplex PCR; TCRdb stores in-frame clones only, minus some. The sample comprises some 130,000 clones, approximately 80% of which are singletons, and over 3% rests with the top ten. Sequenced input: PBMCs. The origin of the receptors is a man between 35 and 55 years old in good health and CMV-seronegative.

The rearrangement uses TRBV6-4 and TRBJ1-2, with 11 bases matching TRBD1. In germline, CDR1 is MRHNA, CDR2 SNTAGT. The CDR3 runs 14 residues. The V and J ends lost 6 bases and 8 bases, in that order; junction bases with no gene match: 8. This chain's CDR3 is CASRARTGGGGYTF. CDR3 nucleotides: TGTGCCAGCAGGGCCAGGACAGGGGGCGGAGGCTACACCTTC.

This sequence joins TRBV25-1 and TRBJ1-3; maybe TRBD1 (6 bases). The V end lost 3 bases, the J end lost 3 bases, and 12 bases lay between the germline ends. This CDR3 contains 15 residues. Germline-derived CDR1 and CDR2 are MGHDK and SYGVNS. In DNA, the CDR3 is TGTGCCAGCAGTGACCTGGGGGCGTTTGGAAACACCATATATTTT. It translates to CASSDLGAFGNTIYF.

V and J are TRBV5-6 and TRBJ2-7; possible D gene TRBD1, 6 bases. Germline assignment: CDR1 SGHDT and CDR2 YYEEEE. This CDR3 spans 13 amino acids. V was cut by 4 bases and J by 8 bases, with 16 bases left in between. CDR3 residues: CASSGAGTPQQYF. The CDR3 DNA reads as TGTGCCAGCAGCGGAGCCGGGACACCGCAGCAGTACTTC.

The rearrangement links TRBV7-2 to TRBJ1-5; no reliable D call. Trimming shortened V by 2 bases and J by 7 bases, and 9 bases separated the two germline ends. The germline V gene has CDR1 SGHTA and CDR2 FQGNSA. This CDR3 has 13 residues. The CDR3 loop is CASSLTGEQPQHF. For the CDR3, the DNA is TGTGCCAGCAGCTTAACGGGAGAGCAGCCCCAGCATTTT.

This chain uses TRBV9 with TRBJ2-2; D is perhaps TRBD2 (6 bases). The CDR3 spans 15 residues. With 4 bases removed from V and 8 bases from J, the gap between germline ends came to 18 bases. The V gene's germline CDR1 is SGDLS and CDR2 YYNGEE. The CDR3 region is CASSPRPAGSGELFF. Written as DNA, the CDR3 is TGTGCCAGCAGCCCCCGCCCTGCGGGGTCAGGGGAGCTGTTTTTT. Based on the CDR3 plus reference TRBV9 and TRBJ2-2, the full variable domain is DSGVTQTPKHLITATGQRVTLRCSPRSGDLSVYWYQQSLDQGLQFLIQYYNGEERAKGNILERFSAQQFPDLHSELNLSSLELGDSALYFCASSPRPAGSGELFFGEGSRLTVL.

The chain combines TRBV29-1 with TRBJ2-5, with a possible D match to TRBD1 (5 bases). Germline CDR1 and CDR2: SQVTM and ANQGSEA. Between the trimmed V and J ends, which lost 6 bases and 5 bases, there was a span of 13 bases. This CDR3 has 12 amino acids. The CDR3 spells CSVFQGPETQYF. CDR3 in DNA: TGCAGCGTCTTCCAGGGCCCCGAGACCCAGTACTTC.

This chain connects TRBV7-3 to TRBJ2-3; 8 nucleotides agree with TRBD2. Germline CDR1 SGHTA, CDR2 FQGTGA. The CDR3 loop spans 16 amino acids. Trimming took 5 bases from V and 2 from J; bases not matched to a gene: 9. The CDR3, as DNA: TGTGCCAGCAGCCACTTAGCGGGACCTAACACAGATACGCAGTATTTT. Its translation: CASSHLAGPNTDTQYF. Complete variable domain (other parts from reference TRBV7-3 and TRBJ2-3): GAGVSQTPSNKVTEKGKYVELRCDPISGHTALYWYRQSLGQGPEFLIYFQGTGAADDSGLPNDRFFAVRPEGSVSTLKIQRTERGDSAVYLCASSHLAGPNTDTQYFGPGTRLTVL.

The chain couples TRBV5-6 to TRBJ2-1; D not certain. The CDR3 is made up of 13 amino acids. Per germline, CDR1 SGHDT and CDR2 YYEEEE. V was cut by 6 bases and J by 6 bases, with 13 bases left in between. The CDR3 DNA reads TGTGCCAGCACCCTAAACCCCTTCAATGAGCAGTTCTTC. The encoded protein is CASTLNPFNEQFF.

This clone was detected only once. The chain is built from TRBV7-6 and TRBJ1-4, with TRBD1 matching 7 bases. Trimming removed 5 bases from V and 9 bases from J; junction bases left unmatched: 27. The CDR3 is made up of 20 amino acids. CDR1 SGHVS and CDR2 FNYEAQ come from the germline V gene. The CDR3 region is CASSLTPPPRQGSDGQKLFF. The DNA for the CDR3 is TGTGCCAGCAGCCTTACCCCTCCCCCGCGACAGGGTTCGGATGGTCAAAAACTGTTTTTT.

The chain joins TRBV9 to TRBJ1-5; the D gene is possibly TRBD1 (5 bases). V lost 2 bases to trimming and J lost 3 bases, with 15 bases between them. There are 16 residues in the CDR3. Germline loops: CDR1 SGDLS, CDR2 YYNGEE. CDR3 sequence (DNA): TGTGCCAGCAGCGTGGACCCTACAGGCGACAATCAGCCCCAGCATTTT. Translated, it gives CASSVDPTGDNQPQHF.

This clone was detected only once. CDR3 region: CASSLGQGSTDTQYF. CDR3 DNA sequence: TGTGCCAGCAGCTTAGGACAGGGGAGCACAGATACGCAGTATTTT. This rearrangement joins TRBV11-3 to TRBJ2-3, with TRBD1 identical over 8 bases. With V trimmed by 1 base and J by 0 bases, 0 bases remained unmatched. CDR1 and CDR2 (germline): SGHNT, YENEEA. CDR3 length equals 15 residues.

In regard to this clone: Other DNA sequences of this sample code for an identical CDR3. This chain links TRBV5-6 with TRBJ1-1; D unclear. Trimming pared 0 bases from V and 5 bases from J, leaving 8 bases between. The CDR3 loop spans 13 amino acids. The germline V gene encodes CDR1 SGHDT and CDR2 YYEEEE. The CDR3 DNA sequence: TGTGCCAGCAGCTTGGGTTCCAATACTGAAGCTTTCTTT. Translation gives CASSLGSNTEAFF.

The chain joins TRBV5-1 to TRBJ1-1, with D possibly matching TRBD1 (5 bases). V dropped 0 bases and J dropped 1 base, with 13 bases sitting between them. The CDR3 is 16 residues long. Germline V gives CDR1 SGHRS, CDR2 YFSETQ. The CDR3 DNA follows: TGCGCCAGCAGCTTGGGAGGGGAGGGCGGGAACACTGAAGCTTTCTTT. Protein sequence: CASSLGGEGGNTEAFF.

This rearrangement joins TRBV11-3 to TRBJ2-3; D is uncertain. V was clipped by 2 bases and J by 0 bases, with 9 bases between them. Looked up from germline, CDR1 is SGHNT and CDR2 is YENEEA. The CDR3 consists of 15 residues. The CDR3 loop is CASSLFPSSTDTQYF. In DNA, the CDR3 is TGTGCCAGCAGCTTATTCCCGTCTAGCACAGATACGCAGTATTTT.